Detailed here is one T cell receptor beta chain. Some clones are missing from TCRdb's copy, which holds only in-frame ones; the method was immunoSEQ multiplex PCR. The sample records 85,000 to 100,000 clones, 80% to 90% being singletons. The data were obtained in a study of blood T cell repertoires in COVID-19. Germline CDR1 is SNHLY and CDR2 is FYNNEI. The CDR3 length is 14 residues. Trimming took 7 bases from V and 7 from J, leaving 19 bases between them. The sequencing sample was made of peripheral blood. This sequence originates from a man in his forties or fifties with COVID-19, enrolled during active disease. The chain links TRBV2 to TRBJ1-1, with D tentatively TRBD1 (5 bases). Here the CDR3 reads CASKLMRQGDEAFF. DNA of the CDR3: TGTGCCAGCAAACTTATGAGGCAAGGGGATGAAGCTTTCTTT.